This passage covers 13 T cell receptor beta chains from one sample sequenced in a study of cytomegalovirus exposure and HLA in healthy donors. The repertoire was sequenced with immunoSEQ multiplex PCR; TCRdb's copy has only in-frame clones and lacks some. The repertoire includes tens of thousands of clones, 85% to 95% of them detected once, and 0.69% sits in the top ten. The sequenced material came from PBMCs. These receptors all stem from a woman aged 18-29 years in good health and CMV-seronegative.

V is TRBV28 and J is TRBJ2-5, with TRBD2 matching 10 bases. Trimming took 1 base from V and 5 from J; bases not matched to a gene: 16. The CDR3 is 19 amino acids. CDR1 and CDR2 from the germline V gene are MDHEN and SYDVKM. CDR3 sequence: CASSLSPLQTSGLGETQYF. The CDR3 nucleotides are TGTGCCAGCAGTTTATCTCCCTTGCAGACTAGCGGGCTGGGGGAGACCCAGTACTTC.

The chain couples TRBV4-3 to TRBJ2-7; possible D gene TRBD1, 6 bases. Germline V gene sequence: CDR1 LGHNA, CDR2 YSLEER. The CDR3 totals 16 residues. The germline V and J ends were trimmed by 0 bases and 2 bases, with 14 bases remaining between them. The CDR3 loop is CASSQDHRTETYEQYF. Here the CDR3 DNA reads TGCGCCAGCAGCCAAGATCATAGGACAGAGACCTACGAGCAGTACTTC.

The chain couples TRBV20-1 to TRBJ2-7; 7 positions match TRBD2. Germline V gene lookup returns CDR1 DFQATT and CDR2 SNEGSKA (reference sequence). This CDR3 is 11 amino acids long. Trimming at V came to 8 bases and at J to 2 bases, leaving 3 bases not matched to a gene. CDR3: CSSLAAYEQYF. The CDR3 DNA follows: TGCAGTTCTCTAGCGGCCTACGAGCAGTACTTC.

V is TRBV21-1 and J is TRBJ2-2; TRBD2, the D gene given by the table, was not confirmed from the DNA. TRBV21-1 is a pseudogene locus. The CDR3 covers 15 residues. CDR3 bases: TGTGCCAGCAGCAAAGGGGACTACAACACCGGGGAGCTGTTTTTT. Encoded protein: CASSKGDYNTGELFF.

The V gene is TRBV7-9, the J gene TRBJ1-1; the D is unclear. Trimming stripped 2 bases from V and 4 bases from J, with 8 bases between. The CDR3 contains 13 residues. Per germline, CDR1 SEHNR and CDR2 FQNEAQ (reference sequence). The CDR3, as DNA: TGTGCCAGCAGCTTAAATTTGGCCACTGAAGCTTTCTTT. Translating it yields CASSLNLATEAFF.

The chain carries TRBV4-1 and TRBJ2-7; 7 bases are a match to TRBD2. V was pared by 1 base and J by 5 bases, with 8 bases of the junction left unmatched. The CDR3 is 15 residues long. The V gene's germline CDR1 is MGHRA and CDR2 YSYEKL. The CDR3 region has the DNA TGCGCCAGCAGCCAAGCGGCGGGAGTAATAAACGAGCAGTACTTC. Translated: CASSQAAGVINEQYF.

The CDR3 DNA reads TGCGCCAGCACCGGACAGGGCCACCCTCGGGACGAGCAGTACTTC. It translates to CASTGQGHPRDEQYF. V gene TRBV5-1 combines with J gene TRBJ2-7; 8 nucleotides align to TRBD1. CDR3 length equals 15 residues. Germline assignment: CDR1 SGHRS and CDR2 YFSETQ. V trimming: 6 bases; J trimming: 5 bases; junction bases outside the gene matches: 13.

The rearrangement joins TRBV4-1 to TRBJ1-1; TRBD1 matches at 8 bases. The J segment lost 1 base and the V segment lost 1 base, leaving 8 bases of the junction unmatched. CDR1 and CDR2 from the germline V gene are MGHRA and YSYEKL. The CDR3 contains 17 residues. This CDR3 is CASSQVGSGTGNTEAFF. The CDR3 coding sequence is TGCGCCAGCAGCCAAGTTGGATCCGGGACAGGGAACACTGAAGCTTTCTTT.

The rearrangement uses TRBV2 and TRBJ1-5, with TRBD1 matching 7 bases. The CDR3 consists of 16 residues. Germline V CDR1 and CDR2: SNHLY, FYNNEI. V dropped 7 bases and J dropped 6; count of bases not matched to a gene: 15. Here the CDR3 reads CASTRSGQKFSQPQHF. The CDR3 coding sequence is TGTGCCAGCACCAGATCGGGACAGAAATTCAGTCAGCCCCAGCATTTT.

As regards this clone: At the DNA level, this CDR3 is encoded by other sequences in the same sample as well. CDR3 nucleotide sequence: TGTGCCAGTAGCTCGGGAGGGGACTACAATGAGCAGTTCTTC. Its protein is CASSSGGDYNEQFF. The chain joins TRBV19 to TRBJ2-1, with 8 nucleotides matching TRBD2. CDR1 LNHDA and CDR2 SQIVND come from the germline V gene (reference sequence). This CDR3 region has 14 residues. The V and J ends lost 6 bases and 3 bases, in that order; junction bases with no gene match: 4.

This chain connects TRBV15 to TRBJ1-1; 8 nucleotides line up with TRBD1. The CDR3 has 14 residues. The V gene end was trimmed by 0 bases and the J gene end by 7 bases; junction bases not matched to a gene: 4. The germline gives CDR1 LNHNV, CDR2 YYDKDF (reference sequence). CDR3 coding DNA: TGTGCCACCAGCAGAGATTCTGGACAGGGTGAAGCTTTCTTT. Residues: CATSRDSGQGEAFF.

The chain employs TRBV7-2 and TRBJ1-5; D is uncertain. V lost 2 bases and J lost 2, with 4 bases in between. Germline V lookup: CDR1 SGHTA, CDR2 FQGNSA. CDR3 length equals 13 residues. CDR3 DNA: TGTGCCAGCAGCTTAACGGGCAATCAGCCCCAGCATTTT. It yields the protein CASSLTGNQPQHF.

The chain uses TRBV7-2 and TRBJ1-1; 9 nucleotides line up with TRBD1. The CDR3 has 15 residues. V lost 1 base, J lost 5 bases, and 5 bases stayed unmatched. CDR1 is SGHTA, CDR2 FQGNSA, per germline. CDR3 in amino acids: CASSLVWDRATEAFF. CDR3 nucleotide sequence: TGTGCCAGCAGCTTAGTGTGGGACAGGGCTACTGAAGCTTTCTTT. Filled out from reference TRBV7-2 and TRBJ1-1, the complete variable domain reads GAGVSQSPSNKVTEKGKDVELRCDPISGHTALYWYRQSLGQGLEFLIYFQGNSAPDKSGLPSDRFSAERTGGSVSTLTIQRTQQEDSAVYLCASSLVWDRATEAFFGQGTRLTVV.